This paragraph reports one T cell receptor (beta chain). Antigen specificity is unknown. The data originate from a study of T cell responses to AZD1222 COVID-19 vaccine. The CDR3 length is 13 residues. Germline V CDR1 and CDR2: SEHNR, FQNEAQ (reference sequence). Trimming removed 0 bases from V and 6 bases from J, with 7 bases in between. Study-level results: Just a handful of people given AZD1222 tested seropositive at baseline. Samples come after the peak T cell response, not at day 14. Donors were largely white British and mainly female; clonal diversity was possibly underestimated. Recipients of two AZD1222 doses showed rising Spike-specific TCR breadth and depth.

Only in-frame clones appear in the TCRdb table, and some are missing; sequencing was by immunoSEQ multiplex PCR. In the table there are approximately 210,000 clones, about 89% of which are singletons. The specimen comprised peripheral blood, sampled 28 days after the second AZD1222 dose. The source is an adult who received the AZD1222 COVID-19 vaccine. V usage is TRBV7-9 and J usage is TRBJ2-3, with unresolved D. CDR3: CASSLAGPDTQYF. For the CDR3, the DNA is TGTGCCAGCAGCTTAGCTGGCCCGGATACGCAGTATTTT.